This T cell receptor (beta chain) stems from a study of early T cells in non-severe SARS-CoV-2 infection. Study-wide results and caveats: Matching results from VDJdb favored anti-spike CD8 responses, leaving private and CD4 specificities undetected.

The CDR3 consists of 17 residues. Germline V gene data show CDR1 as DFQATT and CDR2 as SNEGSKA (reference sequence). V lost 5 bases to trimming and J lost 1 base; unmatched junction nucleotides: 14. As to this clonotype: Its antigen is as yet unknown.

Separate cDNA molecules each had unique molecular identifiers attached to them. TCRdb processed the 5' RACE reads anew with MiXCR; each CDR3 protein has one entry. The sample gives roughly 120,000 distinct CDR3 sequences, just under 15% of which show up once; 21% is in the top ten. V usage is TRBV20-1 and J usage is TRBJ1-2, with 9 bases lining up with TRBD1. Sequencing input: whole blood. The TCR was taken from an adult who was a healthcare worker with PCR-confirmed SARS-CoV-2 infection or an uninfected control (not recorded which). CDR3 residues: CSAPPSRTGEFNYGYTF. CDR3 in DNA: TGCAGTGCTCCTCCATCCCGGACAGGGGAGTTTAACTATGGCTACACCTTC.